Described below is a single T cell receptor (beta chain) sequence and its context. The length of the CDR3 is 14 residues. Germline V gene lookup returns CDR1 MDHEN and CDR2 SYDVKM. Deletions cut 6 bases from V and 2 bases from J, with 11 bases between. The data were obtained in a study of blood T cell repertoires in COVID-19. The wider study: From T cells, B-cell-depleted T cells, or PBMCs came the material, which was cDNA or gDNA.

Participants were aged about 18 to 95 years, lived in around 25 US areas, and enrolled virtually. Clinical history reported by participants formed the basis on which cohorts were assigned. The table came from immunoSEQ multiplex PCR; TCRdb's copy has only in-frame clones and leaves some out. The sample shows 150,000 to 200,000 clones, more than 75% of them seen only once. The sequence was obtained from a man between 60 and 75 years old who had been exposed to COVID-19. Sample: PBMCs or T cells enriched from blood (not recorded which). The rearrangement joins TRBV28 to TRBJ1-5, with D uncertain. The CDR3 nucleotides read TGTGCCAGCAGCCTTCTGGGAGGCAATCAGCCCCAGCATTTT. This gives the protein CASSLLGGNQPQHF. Full variable domain (remainder filled in from reference TRBV28 and TRBJ1-5): DVKVTQSSRYLVKRTGEKVFLECVQDMDHENMFWYRQDPGLGLRLIYFSYDVKMKEKGDIPEGYSVSREKKERFSLILESASTNQTSMYLCASSLLGGNQPQHFGDGTRLSIL.